This is a list of T cell receptor beta chains from one sample in a study of blood T cell repertoires in COVID-19. Sequencing used immunoSEQ multiplex PCR; TCRdb keeps in-frame clones, though not all of them. There are about 200,000 clones in the sample; 80% occur only once, and roughly 12% lies in the top ten. Sample: peripheral blood. These receptors originate from a human donor in a cohort sampled during active COVID-19. The CDR3 runs from the conserved cysteine through the conserved F or W. Fields, in order: clone size, D gene, V gene, J gene, CDR3 protein, CDR3 DNA. A D gene is named only where the DNA matches it firmly. Clone size is stated in some rows and not others, as once, few, many or a class when expanded.

.	TRBD1	TRBV5-1	TRBJ2-2	CASGEGQGAPTGELFF	TGCGCCAGCGGCGAAGGACAGGGGGCGCCCACCGGGGAGCTGTTTTTT
.	TRBD1	TRBV20-1	TRBJ2-5	CSASVLIGTGARETQYF	TGCAGTGCTAGTGTTTTGATTGGGACAGGGGCAAGAGAGACCCAGTACTTC
.	.	TRBV2	TRBJ2-7	CASSEAPPQGLINYEQYF	TGTGCCAGCAGTGAAGCTCCTCCCCAGGGACTCATAAACTACGAGCAGTACTTC
.	.	TRBV11-2	TRBJ2-1	CASSLELDQNGEQFF	TGTGCCAGCAGCTTAGAACTAGACCAGAACGGGGAGCAGTTCTTC
.	.	TRBV27	TRBJ1-6	CASPDSPLHF	TGTGCCAGCCCCGATTCACCCCTCCACTTT
.	TRBD1	TRBV5-6	TRBJ2-7	CASSWGTGGSYEQYF	TGTGCCAGCAGCTGGGGGACAGGGGGTTCCTACGAGCAGTACTTC
.	.	TRBV18	TRBJ1-1	CASSLGTLPSTEAFF	TGTGCCAGCTCACTTGGGACACTCCCATCCACTGAAGCTTTCTTT
few	.	TRBV6-1	TRBJ2-1	CASSERYGEFF	TGTGCCAGCAGTGAACGGTATGGAGAGTTCTTC
.	TRBD2	TRBV10-3	TRBJ2-3	CAIRQAGGGTDTQYF	TGTGCCATCAGGCAGGCCGGGGGGGGCACAGATACGCAGTATTTT
.	.	TRBV5-1	TRBJ2-3	CASSLGSGRGTDTQYF	TGCGCCAGCAGCTTGGGCTCTGGTCGGGGCACAGATACGCAGTATTTT
.	TRBD1	TRBV14	TRBJ2-1	CASSHGQGRRRYNEQFF	TGTGCCAGCAGCCATGGACAGGGTCGGAGGAGATACAATGAGCAGTTCTTC
.	.	TRBV25-1	TRBJ1-4	CASRRETNEKLFF	TGTGCCAGCAGACGTGAAACAAATGAAAAACTGTTTTTT
.	.	TRBV5-1	TRBJ1-4	CASSLVGEGYEKLFF	TGCGCCAGCAGCCTCGTCGGGGAAGGGTATGAAAAACTGTTTTTT
.	TRBD1	TRBV10-1	TRBJ1-1	CASSTKQGARGPSTEAFF	TGCGCCAGCAGTACGAAACAGGGGGCGCGGGGACCGAGCACTGAAGCTTTCTTT
.	TRBD2	TRBV18	TRBJ2-2	CASSLGTSGTGELFF	TGTGCCAGCTCCCTGGGGACTAGCGGCACCGGGGAGCTGTTTTTT
.	TRBD1	TRBV29-1	TRBJ1-5	CSVGTGRGNQPQHF	TGCAGCGTGGGGACAGGGCGAGGCAATCAGCCCCAGCATTTT
.	.	TRBV13	TRBJ1-6	CASSSGPRGNSPLHF	TGTGCCAGCAGCTCCGGACCTAGGGGAAATTCACCCCTCCACTTT
.	TRBD1	TRBV5-4	TRBJ1-4	CASSREGARANEKLFF	TGTGCCAGCAGTCGGGAGGGGGCAAGGGCGAATGAAAAACTGTTTTTT
.	TRBD1	TRBV28	TRBJ2-1	CASSLTGGYNEQFF	TGTGCCAGCAGTTTGACAGGGGGGTACAATGAGCAGTTCTTC
.	.	TRBV12-3/TRBV12-4	TRBJ2-7	CASSFGGLEQYF	TGTGCCAGCAGTTTTGGAGGGCTCGAGCAGTACTTC
.	.	TRBV27	TRBJ1-2	CASSFLGRGGYTF	TGTGCCAGCAGTTTTTTAGGGAGGGGTGGCTACACCTTC
.	.	TRBV4-3	TRBJ1-1	CASSQDSDILNTEAFF	TGCGCCAGCAGCCAAGATAGCGACATCTTGAACACTGAAGCTTTCTTT
.	.	TRBV28	TRBJ2-1	CASTPPGFYNEQFF	TGTGCCAGCACTCCCCCGGGGTTTTACAATGAGCAGTTCTTC
once	.	TRBV3-1/TRBV3-2	TRBJ1-1	CASSPQKTNTEAFF	TGTGCCAGCAGCCCCCAGAAAACGAACACTGAAGCTTTCTTT
.	.	TRBV6-5	TRBJ1-1	CASTPGGRTEAFF	TGTGCCAGCACCCCGGGGGGCAGGACTGAAGCTTTCTTT
.	TRBD2	TRBV28	TRBJ2-3	CASSEGGGRADTQYF	TGTGCCAGCTCAGAAGGCGGGGGGAGGGCAGATACGCAGTATTTT
.	.	TRBV9	TRBJ1-4	CASSAGLMNEKLFF	TGTGCCAGCAGCGCAGGACTGATGAATGAAAAACTGTTTTTT
.	.	TRBV6-4	TRBJ1-5	CASSDPPGLRRNQPQHF	TGTGCCAGCAGTGACCCTCCGGGACTCAGACGAAATCAGCCCCAGCATTTT
many	TRBD1	TRBV2	TRBJ1-4	CASSGQGASEKLFF	TGTGCCAGCAGCGGACAGGGGGCGAGTGAAAAACTGTTTTTT
.	.	TRBV9	TRBJ2-7	CASSAVLASDEQYF	TGTGCCAGCAGCGCGGTGCTAGCCTCCGACGAGCAGTACTTC
.	.	TRBV28	TRBJ1-6	CASTPPGLTNSPLHF	TGTGCCAGCACCCCTCCGGGACTCACAAATTCACCCCTCCACTTT
few	.	TRBV11-2	TRBJ1-6	CASSFDSSYNSPLHF	TGTGCCAGCAGCTTCGACAGCTCCTATAATTCACCCCTCCACTTT
once	.	TRBV6-1	TRBJ2-6	CASSETTGGANVLTF	TGTGCCAGCAGTGAAACGACAGGTGGGGCCAACGTCCTGACTTTC
once	.	TRBV6-5	TRBJ2-7	CATIGGSLYEQYF	TGTGCCACCATCGGGGGATCCCTCTACGAGCAGTACTTC
.	TRBD1	TRBV19	TRBJ2-6	CASTNRDRGSGANVLTF	TGTGCCAGTACTAACCGGGACAGGGGCTCTGGGGCCAACGTCCTGACTTTC
.	.	TRBV20-1	TRBJ1-4	CSAREEAKLFF	TGCAGTGCTAGAGAGGAGGCGAAACTGTTTTTT
.	TRBD2	TRBV9	TRBJ2-5	CASRGPSGGSHF	TGTGCCAGCAGGGGGCCTAGCGGGGGTTCGCACTTC
.	.	TRBV10-3	TRBJ1-5	CAIAGQSGNQPQHF	TGTGCCATCGCTGGACAGTCTGGCAATCAGCCCCAGCATTTT
.	TRBD2	TRBV9	TRBJ2-5	CASSVSGLAGGGQETQYF	TGTGCCAGCAGCGTGTCTGGACTAGCGGGAGGGGGTCAAGAGACCCAGTACTTC
.	.	TRBV5-4	TRBJ2-1	CASSLDSINEQFF	TGTGCCAGCAGCTTGGACAGCATCAATGAGCAGTTCTTC
.	.	TRBV20-1	TRBJ2-1	CSASSRESNEQFF	TGCAGTGCTAGTAGTCGGGAGAGCAATGAGCAGTTCTTC
.	.	TRBV27	TRBJ1-5	CASSLSAGYAQPQHF	TGTGCCAGCAGTTTATCGGCCGGGTATGCGCAGCCCCAGCATTTT
.	.	TRBV6-1	TRBJ1-4	CASSEVTGRSEKLFF	TGTGCCAGCAGTGAAGTAACAGGGAGAAGTGAAAAACTGTTTTTT
.	.	TRBV24-1	TRBJ2-7	CATSGSGSYEQYF	TGTGCCACCAGTGGTAGCGGCTCCTACGAGCAGTACTTC
.	.	TRBV24-1	TRBJ2-2	CATSDSAGVGELFF	TGTGCCACCAGTGATAGCGCAGGGGTCGGGGAGCTGTTTTTT
.	.	TRBV6-4	TRBJ1-3	CASSAYRIFSGNTIYF	TGTGCCAGCAGTGCATACAGAATTTTCTCTGGAAACACCATATATTTT
.	TRBD1	TRBV9	TRBJ2-6	CASSPTGAGANVLTF	TGTGCCAGCAGCCCGACAGGGGCAGGGGCCAACGTCCTGACTTTC
.	TRBD2	TRBV7-8	TRBJ2-7	CASSSGSLAGSSYEQYF	TGTGCCAGCAGCTCGGGAAGTCTAGCGGGGAGCTCCTACGAGCAGTACTTC
.	.	TRBV4-1	TRBJ1-6	CASSQVLSTDNSPLHF	TGCGCCAGCAGCCAAGTTCTTTCGACAGATAATTCACCCCTCCACTTT
few	.	TRBV28	TRBJ1-4	CASTLRTATNEKLFF	TGTGCCAGCACCTTACGGACAGCAACTAATGAAAAACTGTTTTTT
.	.	TRBV7-9	TRBJ1-2	CAGGASDYGYTF	TGTGCCGGGGGGGCTTCCGACTATGGCTACACCTTC
.	.	TRBV28	TRBJ2-5	CASSPTQGGQETQYF	TGTGCCAGCAGTCCAACACAGGGTGGACAAGAGACCCAGTACTTC
.	TRBD2	TRBV19	TRBJ2-1	CASSTSGSQGNEQFF	TGTGCCAGTAGCACTAGCGGGAGTCAAGGCAATGAGCAGTTCTTC